The 26 T cell receptor beta chains below were found in one sample sequenced in a study of response to subunit inactivated influenza vaccine. TCRdb processed the RT-PCR reads anew with MiXCR; each CDR3 protein has one entry. The table shows 500,000 or so distinct CDR3 sequences, with roughly 9.8% occurring only once. The sequencing used PBMCs from blood, collected 40 to 50 days after vaccination. All receptors come from a man between 45 and 60 years old who received an inactivated influenza vaccine.

This clonotype was observed many times. The CDR3 sequence is CSVWTSGSYEQYF. In DNA form, the CDR3 reads TGCAGCGTCTGGACTAGCGGGAGTTACGAGCAGTACTTC. The rearrangement links TRBV29-1 to TRBJ2-7; TRBD2 aligns across 13 bases. Trimming at V came to 6 bases and at J to 4 bases, leaving 3 bases not matched to a gene. This CDR3 has 13 residues. Germline loops: CDR1 SQVTM, CDR2 ANQGSEA.

Ten or more counts support this clonotype. This sequence joins TRBV7-2 and TRBJ2-2, with D possibly called TRBD1 or TRBD2 (5 bases each). The CDR3 has 15 residues. V lost 5 bases to trimming and J lost 5 bases, with 15 bases between them. Germline V gene data show CDR1 as SGHTA and CDR2 as FQGNSA. CDR3 residues: CASSQGRILTGELFF. The CDR3 DNA sequence: TGTGCCAGCAGCCAGGGACGGATACTAACCGGGGAGCTGTTTTTT.

The genes are TRBV20-1 and TRBJ2-7; 11 bases align to TRBD2. CDR1 and CDR2 (germline): DFQATT, SNEGSKA (reference sequence). CDR3 length: 14 amino acids. With 5 bases clipped from V and 5 bases from J, the junction kept 8 bases outside the gene matches. This chain's CDR3 is CSAEHGLAGNEQYF. The CDR3 nucleotides are TGCAGTGCTGAACACGGACTAGCGGGCAACGAGCAGTACTTC.

This clonotype was counted between two and nine times. V and J are TRBV5-1 and TRBJ2-2, with D perhaps matching TRBD1 (6 bases). Trimming stripped 2 bases from V and 5 bases from J, with 10 bases between. Germline CDR1 SGHRS, CDR2 YFSETQ. The CDR3 is made up of 14 amino acids. The CDR3 sequence is CASSFDRQTGELFF. Here the CDR3 DNA reads TGCGCCAGCAGCTTCGACAGGCAGACCGGGGAGCTGTTTTTT. Full variable domain (remainder filled in from reference TRBV5-1 and TRBJ2-2): KAGVTQTPRYLIKTRGQQVTLSCSPISGHRSVSWYQQTPGQGLQFLFEYFSETQRNKGNFPGRFSGRQFSNSRSEMNVSTLELGDSALYLCASSFDRQTGELFFGEGSRLTVL.

This clonotype appeared many times. The rearrangement uses TRBV29-1 and TRBJ2-2, with a possible D match to TRBD2 (5 bases). Germline CDR1 is SQVTM and CDR2 is ANQGSEA. Trimming cost V 4 bases and J 1 base, with 7 bases left between them. CDR3 size: 13 residues. CDR3 protein: CSVGTQNTGELFF. In DNA form, the CDR3 reads TGCAGCGTTGGGACTCAGAACACCGGGGAGCTGTTTTTT.

The genes are TRBV28 and TRBJ2-1; TRBD1 matches 7 bases. The junction had 9 bases not matched to a gene; V was cut back by 7 bases and J by 0 bases. The CDR3 extends over 16 amino acids. Per germline, CDR1 MDHEN and CDR2 SYDVKM. This CDR3 reads CASTSSGTVSYNEQFF. CDR3 nucleotide sequence: TGTGCCAGCACCTCAAGTGGGACAGTCTCCTACAATGAGCAGTTCTTC. The full variable domain, with the rest looked up from reference TRBV28 and TRBJ2-1, is DVKVTQSSRYLVKRTGEKVFLECVQDMDHENMFWYRQDPGLGLRLIYFSYDVKMKEKGDIPEGYSVSREKKERFSLILESASTNQTSMYLCASTSSGTVSYNEQFFGPGTRLTVL.

This clonotype was seen a handful of times. The chain uses TRBV18 and TRBJ1-3; possible D gene TRBD1, 6 bases. The germline gives CDR1 KGHSH, CDR2 LQKENI. CDR3 length equals 15 residues. V lost 1 base and J lost 4, with 11 bases in between. The CDR3 here is CASSPLIGQGNTIYF. The CDR3 DNA sequence: TGTGCCAGCTCACCACTTATCGGACAGGGAAACACCATATATTTT.

This clonotype was seen only a few times. The chain couples TRBV11-2 to TRBJ2-7, with a tentative D call TRBD1 (6 bases). Trimming cost V 5 bases and J 6 bases, with 11 bases left between them. The CDR3 covers 12 residues. Per germline, CDR1 SGHAT and CDR2 FQNNGV. The CDR3 nucleotides read TGTGCCAGCAGCAACAGGGCCGGCGAGCAGTACTTC. It yields the protein CASSNRAGEQYF.

This clonotype has a handful of counts. This chain connects TRBV29-1 to TRBJ2-1; 8 nucleotides line up with TRBD2. Trimming cost V 2 bases and J 0 bases; bases outside gene matches: 6. From germline, CDR1 is SQVTM and CDR2 ANQGSEA. The CDR3 has 16 amino acids. DNA for the CDR3: TGCAGCGTTGAACCCCTAGCGGGTAGCTCCTACAATGAGCAGTTCTTC. Translation gives CSVEPLAGSSYNEQFF.

Many counts were recorded for this clonotype. The chain links TRBV12-3 or TRBV12-4 to TRBJ2-1; 10 nucleotides match TRBD2. CDR3 length: 15 residues. With V trimmed by 7 bases and J by 5 bases, 8 bases remained unmatched. This CDR3 reads CASTLTGTSDNEQFF. In DNA form, the CDR3 reads TGTGCCAGCACCCTTACCGGGACTAGCGACAATGAGCAGTTCTTC.

This clonotype was detected once. At one end, the junction sequence differs from germline, possibly due to a read error. The rearrangement joins TRBV7-9 to TRBJ1-6; 9 positions agree with TRBD1. CDR1 SEHNR and CDR2 FQNEAQ come from the germline V gene (reference sequence). This CDR3 spans 14 amino acids. In nucleotides, the CDR3 is TGTGCTAGCAGTACCGGGACAGGGCTTTCACCCCTCCACTTT. This encodes CASSTGTGLSPLHF. Full variable domain (remainder filled in from reference TRBV7-9 and TRBJ1-6): DTGVSQNPRHKITKRGQNVTFRCDPISEHNRLYWYRQTLGQGPEFLTYFQNEAQLEKSRLLSDRFSAERPKGSFSTLEIQRTEQGDSAMYLCASSTGTGLSPLHFGNGTRLTVT.

This clonotype has more than one count but fewer than ten. The rearrangement links TRBV7-3 to TRBJ2-2, with D perhaps being TRBD1 or TRBD2 (5 bases each). The CDR3 consists of 18 residues. Germline V gives CDR1 SGHTA, CDR2 FQGTGA. V was clipped by 0 bases and J by 5 bases, with 19 bases between them. The DNA of the CDR3 is TGTGCCAGCAGCTTAACGGCGATGAGGGGTTCGAGGACCGGGGAGCTGTTTTTT. This codes for CASSLTAMRGSRTGELFF. Full variable domain (outside the CDR3, taken from reference TRBV7-3 and TRBJ2-2): GAGVSQTPSNKVTEKGKYVELRCDPISGHTALYWYRQSLGQGPEFLIYFQGTGAADDSGLPNDRFFAVRPEGSVSTLKIQRTERGDSAVYLCASSLTAMRGSRTGELFFGEGSRLTVL.

V usage is TRBV20-1 and J usage is TRBJ2-2, with 8 positions matching TRBD1. There are 13 residues in the CDR3. CDR1 DFQATT and CDR2 SNEGSKA come from the germline V gene (reference sequence). Trimming cost V 2 bases and J 5 bases; bases outside gene matches: 1. The DNA of the CDR3 is TGCAGTGCTAGACACAGGGGGACCGGGGAGCTGTTTTTT. This codes for CSARHRGTGELFF.

At least ten counts were recorded for this clonotype. The chain combines TRBV12-3 or TRBV12-4 with TRBJ1-5; no reliable D call. CDR3 length: 13 amino acids. V lost 3 bases and J lost 6, with 9 bases in between. Written as DNA, the CDR3 is TGTGCCAGCAGTTTTGGTATGGGTCAGCCCCAGCATTTT. Encoded protein: CASSFGMGQPQHF.

This clonotype occurred many times. The gene calls are TRBV20-1 and TRBJ1-6; 7 nucleotides line up with TRBD1. Trimming at V came to 1 base and at J to 5 bases, leaving 5 bases not matched to a gene. The CDR3 is 15 residues long. Germline CDR1 is DFQATT and CDR2 is SNEGSKA (reference sequence). The DNA of the CDR3 is TGCAGTGCTAGAGCCGGGACAGATAATAATTCACCCCTCCACTTT. Amino acids: CSARAGTDNNSPLHF.

In its sample, this clonotype was seen many times. The genes are TRBV29-1 and TRBJ2-7, with D unresolved. V was trimmed by 4 bases and J by 5 bases, leaving 12 bases between them. The CDR3 spans 12 residues. Germline V gives CDR1 SQVTM, CDR2 ANQGSEA. As DNA, the CDR3 is TGCAGCGTTGGTCGTGGGAAGGACGAGCAGTACTTC. It encodes CSVGRGKDEQYF.

This clonotype was seen a single time. The chain uses TRBV20-1 and TRBJ2-7; D ambiguous. The V gene lost 0 bases and the J gene lost 0 bases, with 9 bases spanning the gap. From germline, CDR1 is DFQATT and CDR2 SNEGSKA (reference sequence). The CDR3 extends over 14 amino acids. The CDR3 nucleotides read TGCAGTGCTAGAGATTTCGAGATCTCCTACGAGCAGTACTTC. It yields the protein CSARDFEISYEQYF.

The CDR3 DNA reads TGTGCCAGCAGCTTAGCGTGGGGGAGCGGGGGTCTGGAGACCCAGTACTTC. Translated, it gives CASSLAWGSGGLETQYF. The rearrangement joins TRBV7-8 to TRBJ2-5; 8 bases align to TRBD2. CDR1 is SGHVS and CDR2 is FQNEAQ in the germline V gene. V lost 0 bases to trimming and J lost 5 bases; unmatched junction nucleotides: 11. The CDR3 length is 17 residues. The full variable domain, its missing parts supplied by reference TRBV7-8 and TRBJ2-5, is GAGVSQSPRYKVAKRGQDVALRCDPISGHVSLFWYQQALGQGPEFLTYFQNEAQLDKSGLPSDRFFAERPEGSVSTLKIQRTQQEDSAVYLCASSLAWGSGGLETQYFGPGTRLLVL.

V and J are TRBV12-3 or TRBV12-4 and TRBJ2-3, with 13 bases that match TRBD2. CDR3 size: 16 residues. The V segment lost 3 bases and the J segment 7 bases; nucleotides outside the gene matches: 7. Here the CDR3 reads CASSLFGTSGANTQYF. The CDR3, as DNA: TGTGCCAGCAGTTTGTTCGGGACTAGCGGGGCTAATACGCAGTATTTT.

There are a few counts of this clonotype. The chain carries TRBV5-1 and TRBJ2-1, with 12 bases that match TRBD2. Germline values: CDR1 SGHRS, CDR2 YFSETQ. After removal of 4 bases from V and 7 bases from J, the junction contained 6 bases not matched to a gene. The CDR3 is 15 residues long. CDR3: CASSLRLAGENEQFF. Written as DNA, the CDR3 is TGCGCCAGCAGCCTAAGACTAGCGGGGGAAAATGAGCAGTTCTTC. The whole variable domain, filled in from reference TRBV5-1 and TRBJ2-1, reads KAGVTQTPRYLIKTRGQQVTLSCSPISGHRSVSWYQQTPGQGLQFLFEYFSETQRNKGNFPGRFSGRQFSNSRSEMNVSTLELGDSALYLCASSLRLAGENEQFFGPGTRLTVL.

A few counts support this clonotype. V is TRBV7-8 and J is TRBJ2-1, with TRBD2 matching 8 bases. V lost 0 bases, J lost 8 bases, and 3 bases stayed unmatched. This CDR3 has 14 amino acids. Germline V gene lookup returns CDR1 SGHVS and CDR2 FQNEAQ. The CDR3 coding sequence is TGTGCCAGCAGCTTAGCCGGGGGGGCCGATGAGCAGTTCTTC. The encoded protein is CASSLAGGADEQFF. Drawing the rest from reference TRBV7-8 and TRBJ2-1, the complete variable domain is GAGVSQSPRYKVAKRGQDVALRCDPISGHVSLFWYQQALGQGPEFLTYFQNEAQLDKSGLPSDRFFAERPEGSVSTLKIQRTQQEDSAVYLCASSLAGGADEQFFGPGTRLTVL.

This clonotype was counted a few times. The V and J genes are TRBV12-3 or TRBV12-4 and TRBJ2-7; possible D gene TRBD1, 5 bases. V shed 7 bases and J shed 6 bases, with 13 bases lying between them. The CDR3 runs to 12 residues. The CDR3 protein is CASKLRTSEQYF. The CDR3 DNA sequence: TGTGCCAGCAAACTCAGGACATCCGAGCAGTACTTC.

This clonotype turned up a few times. The J gene is TRBJ2-1, the V gene TRBV7-2; TRBD2 might be the D (6 bases). Germline CDR1 is SGHTA and CDR2 is FQGNSA. Deletions cut 7 bases from V and 0 bases from J, with 13 bases between. The CDR3 sequence is 15 residues long. The CDR3 nucleotides are TGTGCCAGCATCACTGGGGGGAGCTCCTACAATGAGCAGTTCTTC. It is translated as CASITGGSSYNEQFF.

This clonotype was seen a few times. V is TRBV5-1 and J is TRBJ1-4, with 7 positions matching TRBD1. The CDR3 covers 17 residues. Germline V lookup: CDR1 SGHRS, CDR2 YFSETQ. V lost 0 bases, J lost 7 bases, and 12 bases stayed unmatched. The CDR3 spells CASSLAPGGNPGEKLFF. In DNA, the CDR3 is TGCGCCAGCAGCTTGGCCCCAGGGGGGAACCCAGGTGAAAAACTGTTTTTT.

V gene TRBV20-1 combines with J gene TRBJ2-7; no clear D gene. The V gene lost 3 bases and the J gene lost 2 bases, with 14 bases spanning the gap. Germline-derived CDR1 and CDR2 are DFQATT and SNEGSKA (reference sequence). The CDR3 contains 14 residues. The CDR3 sequence is CSASAQEYTYEQYF. The DNA of the CDR3 is TGCAGTGCTAGTGCCCAGGAGTATACCTACGAGCAGTACTTC.

This clonotype was counted ten times or more. The chain has TRBV29-1 and TRBJ2-3; tentatively, D is TRBD1 or TRBD2 (5 bases each). The V end lost 1 base, the J end lost 3 bases, and 17 bases lay between the germline ends. The CDR3 has 16 amino acids. From germline, CDR1 is SQVTM and CDR2 ANQGSEA. As DNA, the CDR3 is TGCAGCGTTGAAGGGGGACGGTTGGGCCTAACAGATACGCAGTATTTT. As protein: CSVEGGRLGLTDTQYF.